This T cell receptor beta chain was documented in a study of T cell repertoires in cytomegalovirus infection. For the study at large: It can be stated that public TCR beta signatures indicated CMV infection as well as a matching HLA type.

General study results and limits: The study identified carriers of CMV plus the relevant HLA from cumulative public TCR beta family frequency. Within the response measured ex vivo, HLA-C-restricted CMV-specific TCR beta clonotypes were dominant.

Using its own MiXCR run on the reads, TCRdb lists one record per CDR3 protein. The profile shows under 800,000 distinct CDR3 sequences, 20% to 25% of them singletons. This clonotype has just a few counts. Its antigen remains unknown. Looked up from germline, CDR1 is SGHDN and CDR2 is FVKESK. The V end was cut by 4 bases, the J end by 7 bases, with 13 bases between. The CDR3 consists of 13 residues. Sequencing input: CD8+ T cells from PBMCs. The sequence was obtained from a human donor in good health (CMV status not recorded). Some clones in this sample may be carry-over from other donors' samples. This chain links TRBV14 with TRBJ1-2; tentative D call: TRBD1 (6 bases). CDR3 protein: CASSRFGGLGYTF. The CDR3 DNA reads as TGTGCCAGCAGCCGGTTCGGGGGCCTTGGCTACACCTTC.